This record concerns one TCR beta chain sequence. Its antigen remains unknown. The sample comes from a study of monozygotic twins with inflammatory bowel disease. Study conclusions and caveats: Those with IBD had lower TCRbeta diversity (inverse Simpson) than their healthy co-twins did.

CDR1 is LGHNA and CDR2 is YNFKEQ in the germline V gene. The CDR3 is 13 residues long. Researchers used template switching to add UMIs featuring a 6-nucleotide sample barcode. TCRdb reanalyzed the 5' RACE reads, giving one entry per CDR3 protein sequence and no DNA. The table gives 150,000 to 200,000 distinct CDR3 sequences; the top ten clones make up roughly 7.4% of it. The chain uses TRBV4-2 and TRBJ1-1; checking the TCRdb D call of TRBD1 is not possible without DNA. This sequence was found in a human donor with ulcerative colitis or Crohn's disease, or a healthy co-twin of an affected twin (not recorded which). Sequenced: blood. The CDR3 spells CASSHRADTEAFF.